The table lists the clone carrying this TCR beta chain with many counts. This CDR3 contains 16 residues. V was cut by 5 bases and J by 0 bases, with 11 bases left in between. Germline V gene data show CDR1 as MNHNS and CDR2 as SASEGT. The time point: patch test 1, 2 weeks after DPC sensitization. The treatment is: therapeutic diphenylcyclopropenone sensitization with weekly scalp DPC. Phlebotomy was performed prior to application of every patch test. The donor pool consisted of alopecia patients aged 18 to 70 years, considered suitable for DPC. TCRdb ran MiXCR on the RACE reads and lists one entry per CDR3 protein. The data hold 300,000 to 450,000 distinct CDR3 sequences, with approximately 5.1% observed a single time. The sample comes from a study of human T cells and chemical hapten exposure. Study-wide context: Reading of the patch tests, which applied 0.01% DPC to the upper back, occurred at 6 days.

This receptor was taken from a woman aged 45-60 years with alopecia areata. Some clones in this sample may be carry-over from other donors' samples. The V and J genes are TRBV6-1 and TRBJ1-6; no clear D. Sequences were derived from whole blood, sampled in connection with sensitization to the hapten diphenylcyclopropenone (DPC). CDR3 DNA: TGTGCCAGCAGTCGCTGGTCGTCCTCCTATAATTCACCCCTCCACTTT. Translating gives CASSRWSSSYNSPLHF.